Listed below are T cell receptor beta chains from one sample, sequenced in a study of T cells after yellow fever vaccination. Using its own MiXCR run on the 5' RACE reads, TCRdb lists one record per CDR3 protein. Here the sample spans a few hundred thousand distinct CDR3 sequences, 18% being singletons. This specimen was PBMCs, taken before the yellow fever booster vaccination. These receptors were collected from a man between 18 and 35 years old who received the YFV17D yellow fever vaccine. Both conserved end residues are part of each CDR3. The D gene is left open where the match is weak.

cdr3_aa	d_call	j_call	v_call
CASSPLEGANVLTF	.	TRBJ2-6	TRBV5-1
CASSTTGVGGEQYF	TRBD1	TRBJ2-7	TRBV5-1
CATSGQGGQPQHF	TRBD1	TRBJ1-5	TRBV15
CASEGGRAPLHF	.	TRBJ1-6	TRBV2
CASSYSPPGGIYNEQFF	TRBD2	TRBJ2-1	TRBV6-2/TRBV6-3
CSARELAGAYNEQFF	TRBD2	TRBJ2-1	TRBV20-1
CASSSQGFGEQYF	.	TRBJ2-7	TRBV27
CASSIRHRSKTYNSPLHF	.	TRBJ1-6	TRBV27
CASSQGGRNQPQHF	TRBD1	TRBJ1-5	TRBV11-1
CASRSGPAVRADTQYF	.	TRBJ2-3	TRBV5-5
CASSLSPSSPWWNTQYF	.	TRBJ2-3	TRBV28
CASSQDLEAYGYTF	.	TRBJ1-2	TRBV4-3
CASPRRDRGRPGELFF	TRBD1	TRBJ2-2	TRBV7-9
CASSLAQNTGELFF	.	TRBJ2-2	TRBV5-1
CASSLGTAIQETQYF	.	TRBJ2-5	TRBV7-9
CASTPGLANTDTQYF	TRBD2	TRBJ2-3	TRBV6-5
CASSSRRGDTQYF	TRBD1	TRBJ2-3	TRBV7-2
CASSFGLRGAGADEQFF	.	TRBJ2-1	TRBV7-2
CASSSSAGALQNEQFF	.	TRBJ2-1	TRBV7-2
CASSLQAAGANVLTF	.	TRBJ2-6	TRBV7-2
CASSHGRPELLSFPDTQYF	.	TRBJ2-3	TRBV11-2
CSAVYRAEGEKLFF	.	TRBJ1-4	TRBV20-1
CSAPPGGPHNEQFF	TRBD2	TRBJ2-1	TRBV20-1
CASSFRPYSNQPQHF	.	TRBJ1-5	TRBV7-2
CASSQVADRPEKLFF	TRBD1	TRBJ1-4	TRBV4-1
CASSLVPFRTLGQETQYF	.	TRBJ2-5	TRBV5-4
CASSPGTGDPSPLHF	TRBD1	TRBJ1-6	TRBV18
CASSSGTGESGANVLTF	TRBD1	TRBJ2-6	TRBV5-1
CASSLPGADTQYF	.	TRBJ2-3	TRBV3-1
CSADGTSGGQETQYF	TRBD2	TRBJ2-5	TRBV20-1
CASSARQSSTDTQYF	.	TRBJ2-3	TRBV7-2
CASSFPAGGPRDTQYF	TRBD2	TRBJ2-3	TRBV9
CASSFGLAGPGETQYF	TRBD2	TRBJ2-5	TRBV12-3/TRBV12-4
CSVEEVGGPYNEQFF	.	TRBJ2-1	TRBV29-1
CASSQGGPFYGYTF	.	TRBJ1-2	TRBV5-5
CASSLSRTVGTEAFF	.	TRBJ1-1	TRBV27
CSASLSSGGIGYTF	.	TRBJ1-2	TRBV20-1
CASSLVAGGAPDTQYF	TRBD2	TRBJ2-3	TRBV5-5
CSARRAAGDNQPQHF	.	TRBJ1-5	TRBV20-1
CASSRTGGTNIQYF	.	TRBJ2-4	TRBV9
CASSVGSGGEQFF	.	TRBJ2-1	TRBV9
CAAQRDLTYEQYF	.	TRBJ2-7	TRBV10-3
CASSQGTGVIAGYTF	TRBD1	TRBJ1-2	TRBV3-1
CAISPGGGLDTGELFF	TRBD2	TRBJ2-2	TRBV10-3
CASRPPGTGNTEAFF	TRBD1	TRBJ1-1	TRBV6-6
CASGPRDSGAYEQYF	TRBD1	TRBJ2-7	TRBV12-5
CASSQEVAGEETQYF	TRBD2	TRBJ2-5	TRBV4-2
CASSPMGARATQYF	.	TRBJ2-5	TRBV7-2
CASSLQAEQFF	.	TRBJ2-1	TRBV7-9
CASNPASGVDEQFF	TRBD2	TRBJ2-1	TRBV6-5
CASSYPGSEAFF	.	TRBJ1-1	TRBV6-2/TRBV6-3
CASSLGGQGLYSPLHF	TRBD1	TRBJ1-6	TRBV12-3/TRBV12-4
CASSAGTAAQLFF	.	TRBJ1-4	TRBV9